This section outlines one T cell receptor (beta chain) sequence together with its context. The antigen is undetermined. During the collection period, no donor immune events like infections were recorded. This entry comes from a study of identifying expanded T cells in peripheral blood. Overall study findings and caveats: Over about two and four weeks, about 15 and 19 clones changed, versus 1.2 between replicates.

The assay was immunoSEQ multiplex PCR, and TCRdb's table has in-frame clones only and misses some. The data contain roughly 92,000 clones, 88% of them singletons. V was cut by 6 bases and J by 0 bases, with 18 bases left in between. The germline gives CDR1 LNHDA, CDR2 SQIVND (reference sequence). The CDR3 length is 18 residues. This sequence joins TRBV19 and TRBJ2-6; D possibly corresponds to TRBD1 (5 bases). The TCR comes from a person aged 18 to 75 in good health. The specimen was blood. The CDR3 spells CASSSIRGSSSGANVLTF. The CDR3 nucleotides are TGTGCCAGTAGCTCCATAAGGGGCTCGAGCTCTGGGGCCAACGTCCTGACTTTC.